This passage covers 3 T cell receptor beta chains from one sample sequenced in a study of PD-L1 blockade in urothelial cancer. The sample's time point: peripheral blood 6 weeks after treatment start. Sequencing was performed with immunoSEQ multiplex PCR; in TCRdb, only in-frame clones are kept and a portion is missing. In the table there are roughly 45,000 clones, roughly 80% of which are singletons. This specimen consisted of PBMCs, obtained around atezolizumab (anti-PD-L1) treatment. These TCRs come from a man in his sixties with urothelial cancer.

The gene calls are TRBV10-3 and TRBJ2-3; the match to TRBD2 covers 11 bases. CDR1 is ENHRY, CDR2 SYGVKD, per germline. CDR3 size: 15 residues. V was pared by 5 bases and J by 7 bases, with 8 bases of the junction left unmatched. The CDR3 reads CAISSSGGEGNTQYF. The CDR3 nucleotides are TGTGCCATCAGTAGTAGCGGGGGGGAGGGGAATACGCAGTATTTT.

The chain employs TRBV18 and TRBJ2-1, with D tentatively TRBD1 (6 bases). The V end was cut by 5 bases, the J end by 4 bases, with 12 bases between. This CDR3 is 14 amino acids long. Germline V lookup: CDR1 KGHSH, CDR2 LQKENI. CDR3 bases: TGTGCCAGCTCAACCGGGACAAGATACAATGAGCAGTTCTTC. Protein sequence: CASSTGTRYNEQFF.

This clone showed up just once. This chain joins TRBV5-1 and TRBJ1-4; 11 bases line up with TRBD1. Per the germline V gene, CDR1 is SGHRS and CDR2 is YFSETQ. This CDR3 contains 17 residues. Germline trimming cut 2 bases from V and 3 bases from J; bases unmatched to any gene: 6. CDR3 protein: CASSFGTGGASNEKLFF. CDR3 nucleotides: TGCGCCAGCAGCTTCGGGACAGGGGGGGCCTCTAATGAAAAACTGTTTTTT.